The sequence of this TCR beta chain was determined in a study of blood T cells in healthy people across ages. The CDR3 is 13 amino acids. Germline assignment: CDR1 ENHRY and CDR2 SYGVKD. Trimming pared 3 bases from V and 10 bases from J, leaving 10 bases between. Regarding this clonotype: What it recognizes is unknown.

Findings and limits, study-wide: There was no known CMV status for donors, so expanded clonotype changes were possibly confounded. One million T cells yielded diversity estimates that were considered underestimates.

The authors ran a second PCR of roughly 7 to 11 cycles using a sample-barcoded 5' primer and a J-beta primer mix. MiXCR was run by TCRdb on the 5' RACE reads, yielding one entry per CDR3 protein. The sample yields 500,000 to 650,000 distinct CDR3 sequences, 27% seen once. In addition, the sample was reused for a study of T cells of mothers and their children.

The sample consisted of blood. This TCR derives from a boy between 2 and 10 years old in good health. The chain employs TRBV10-3 and TRBJ1-6; D possibly corresponds to TRBD1 (5 bases). The chain's CDR3 is CAISDRVVSPLHF. CDR3 in DNA: TGTGCCATCAGTGACAGGGTGGTATCACCCCTCCACTTT.